Given below is one TCR beta chain in context. Its antigen is unknown. 5'RACE template switching added a universal primer site and UMIs to TCR cDNA. TCRdb recomputed calls from the 5' RACE reads with MiXCR, one row per CDR3 protein. The sample yields 300,000 to 400,000 distinct CDR3 sequences, around 10% seen once. This specimen belongs to a study of T cells after yellow fever vaccination. Across the whole study: SMART-Seq v4 Ultra Low Input prepared libraries from low-cell fractions.

Study outcomes and limitations: Although the secondary response was weaker, it peaked faster, at day 5 versus 15. Boosting was followed by the reappearance of most primary-vaccination clones (around 96% CD4, about 90% CD8).

This CDR3 has 20 residues. Unmatched junction bases numbered 20, after V lost 4 bases and J lost 4 bases. Germline V lookup: CDR1 SGHTA, CDR2 FQGNSA. The TCR originated in a man aged 18 to 30 who received the YFV17D yellow fever vaccine. Sample: CD4+ T cells sorted from PBMCs, taken 45 days after the yellow fever booster vaccination. The V gene is TRBV7-2, the J gene TRBJ2-1, with 9 bases aligning to TRBD2. CDR3 sequence: CASSSRGLARGVGWYNEQFF. Written as DNA, the CDR3 is TGTGCCAGCAGCTCCAGGGGACTAGCTCGGGGGGTCGGGTGGTACAATGAGCAGTTCTTC.